A single sample is the source of the 4 T cell receptor beta chains below, sequenced in a study of T cell responses to AZD1222 COVID-19 vaccine. Assay: immunoSEQ multiplex PCR; the TCRdb copy retains only in-frame clones and omits some. The sample contains 200,000 to 250,000 clones, 90% to 95% of which appear only once. Sequenced here: peripheral blood, sampled on day 0 of MenACWY control vaccination. Every receptor here comes from an adult in good health.

The chain uses TRBV28 and TRBJ1-2; TRBD1 matches 7 bases. The CDR3 loop spans 15 amino acids. V gave up 1 base and J gave up 6 bases; unmatched junction bases: 8. Germline assignment: CDR1 MDHEN and CDR2 SYDVKM. For the CDR3, the DNA is TGTGCCAGCAGTTTATACTCAACAGGGGTGGATGGCTACACCTTC. Translated: CASSLYSTGVDGYTF.

The V and J genes are TRBV29-1 and TRBJ2-3, with a possible D match to TRBD2 (5 bases). V was shortened by 6 bases and J by 1 base, with 11 bases between the two germline ends. The CDR3 spans 13 residues. Germline assignment: CDR1 SQVTM and CDR2 ANQGSEA. Here the CDR3 DNA reads TGCAGCGTAGGTCGGGGAGGCACAGATACGCAGTATTTT. This gives the protein CSVGRGGTDTQYF.

The chain couples TRBV28 to TRBJ1-4, with D perhaps matching TRBD1 (6 bases). This CDR3 comprises 15 residues. Looked up from germline, CDR1 is MDHEN and CDR2 is SYDVKM. Trimming cost V 8 bases and J 2 bases, with 15 bases left between them. The CDR3 protein is CASGNGGATNEKLFF. CDR3 sequence (DNA): TGTGCCAGCGGGAACGGGGGCGCCACTAATGAAAAACTGTTTTTT.

This clone came up once. The chain carries TRBV5-5 and TRBJ1-2; 7 nucleotides match TRBD1. Germline V gives CDR1 SGHKS, CDR2 YYEKEE (reference sequence). V lost 4 bases and J lost 8; bases outside the gene matches: 8. The CDR3 is 13 amino acids. The CDR3 DNA reads TGTGCCAGCAGCCGGGACAGCCAAGGAGGCTACACCTTC. Protein: CASSRDSQGGYTF.